This T cell receptor beta chain was recovered during a study of post-analysis software for immune sequencing data. Study at large: The courses of disease that were included comprised relapsing-remitting, secondary progressive and progressive-relapsing multiple sclerosis. Study outcomes and limitations: Normalized Chao1 diversity was significantly lower in multiple sclerosis patients than in controls. Patients showed TRBV5-6, TRBV5-1 and TRBV20-1 among 4 or 5 TRBV segments more frequent than in controls. Analysis by F measure revealed that same-batch samples clustered strongly together.

Libraries were made from TCR beta cDNA, and they carried unique molecular identifiers. Yield was roughly 500,000 cDNA molecules from about 0.94 to 9.7 million T cells. TCRdb called the PCR reads again in MiXCR, with one record for every CDR3 protein. The sample has roughly 730,000 distinct CDR3 sequences, roughly 30% seen once. As concerns this clonotype: Antigen: not known.

V lost 1 base and J 4 bases, leaving 16 bases between the germline ends. The CDR3 is made up of 15 amino acids. The germline V gene has CDR1 DFQATT and CDR2 SNEGSKA (reference sequence). The receptor comes from a girl between 10 and 17 years old with multiple sclerosis. The chain combines TRBV20-1 with TRBJ1-2; D might be TRBD1 (6 bases). The material sequenced was blood. CDR3 in DNA: TGCAGTGCTAGAGCTCCACAGGGCGCCGGCTATGGCTACACCTTC. This sequence encodes CSARAPQGAGYGYTF.